This T cell receptor (beta chain) comes out of a study of T cells in Graves' hyperthyroidism and ophthalmopathy. General study findings and limits: Stable hyperthyroidism and ophthalmopathy were separated using 13 V-J signatures.

This clonotype was picked up many times. Antigen unknown. TCR beta CDR3 regions were amplified from RNA. An initial round of RT-PCR targeting the TCR CDR3 relied on the HTBI primer set. TCRdb redid the calling of the multiplex PCR reads with MiXCR, one entry per CDR3 protein. There are more than 300,000 distinct CDR3 sequences in the sample; approximately 18% occur only once, and around a third lies in the top ten. Any symptoms of ophthalmopathy came after the first hyperthyroidism diagnosis, from which the blood sample dates. The CDR3 runs 14 residues. Germline V lookup: CDR1 SGHRS, CDR2 YFSETQ. Trimming pared 4 bases from V and 2 bases from J, leaving 13 bases between.

The sample consisted of blood. The TCR was taken from a woman in her thirties with Graves' hyperthyroidism that later progressed to Graves' ophthalmopathy. The chain combines TRBV5-1 with TRBJ2-7; tentatively, D is TRBD1 (7 bases). The CDR3 nucleotides read TGCGCCAGCAGCCGGGGGACAGCGACCTACGAGCAGTACTTC. It specifies CASSRGTATYEQYF.